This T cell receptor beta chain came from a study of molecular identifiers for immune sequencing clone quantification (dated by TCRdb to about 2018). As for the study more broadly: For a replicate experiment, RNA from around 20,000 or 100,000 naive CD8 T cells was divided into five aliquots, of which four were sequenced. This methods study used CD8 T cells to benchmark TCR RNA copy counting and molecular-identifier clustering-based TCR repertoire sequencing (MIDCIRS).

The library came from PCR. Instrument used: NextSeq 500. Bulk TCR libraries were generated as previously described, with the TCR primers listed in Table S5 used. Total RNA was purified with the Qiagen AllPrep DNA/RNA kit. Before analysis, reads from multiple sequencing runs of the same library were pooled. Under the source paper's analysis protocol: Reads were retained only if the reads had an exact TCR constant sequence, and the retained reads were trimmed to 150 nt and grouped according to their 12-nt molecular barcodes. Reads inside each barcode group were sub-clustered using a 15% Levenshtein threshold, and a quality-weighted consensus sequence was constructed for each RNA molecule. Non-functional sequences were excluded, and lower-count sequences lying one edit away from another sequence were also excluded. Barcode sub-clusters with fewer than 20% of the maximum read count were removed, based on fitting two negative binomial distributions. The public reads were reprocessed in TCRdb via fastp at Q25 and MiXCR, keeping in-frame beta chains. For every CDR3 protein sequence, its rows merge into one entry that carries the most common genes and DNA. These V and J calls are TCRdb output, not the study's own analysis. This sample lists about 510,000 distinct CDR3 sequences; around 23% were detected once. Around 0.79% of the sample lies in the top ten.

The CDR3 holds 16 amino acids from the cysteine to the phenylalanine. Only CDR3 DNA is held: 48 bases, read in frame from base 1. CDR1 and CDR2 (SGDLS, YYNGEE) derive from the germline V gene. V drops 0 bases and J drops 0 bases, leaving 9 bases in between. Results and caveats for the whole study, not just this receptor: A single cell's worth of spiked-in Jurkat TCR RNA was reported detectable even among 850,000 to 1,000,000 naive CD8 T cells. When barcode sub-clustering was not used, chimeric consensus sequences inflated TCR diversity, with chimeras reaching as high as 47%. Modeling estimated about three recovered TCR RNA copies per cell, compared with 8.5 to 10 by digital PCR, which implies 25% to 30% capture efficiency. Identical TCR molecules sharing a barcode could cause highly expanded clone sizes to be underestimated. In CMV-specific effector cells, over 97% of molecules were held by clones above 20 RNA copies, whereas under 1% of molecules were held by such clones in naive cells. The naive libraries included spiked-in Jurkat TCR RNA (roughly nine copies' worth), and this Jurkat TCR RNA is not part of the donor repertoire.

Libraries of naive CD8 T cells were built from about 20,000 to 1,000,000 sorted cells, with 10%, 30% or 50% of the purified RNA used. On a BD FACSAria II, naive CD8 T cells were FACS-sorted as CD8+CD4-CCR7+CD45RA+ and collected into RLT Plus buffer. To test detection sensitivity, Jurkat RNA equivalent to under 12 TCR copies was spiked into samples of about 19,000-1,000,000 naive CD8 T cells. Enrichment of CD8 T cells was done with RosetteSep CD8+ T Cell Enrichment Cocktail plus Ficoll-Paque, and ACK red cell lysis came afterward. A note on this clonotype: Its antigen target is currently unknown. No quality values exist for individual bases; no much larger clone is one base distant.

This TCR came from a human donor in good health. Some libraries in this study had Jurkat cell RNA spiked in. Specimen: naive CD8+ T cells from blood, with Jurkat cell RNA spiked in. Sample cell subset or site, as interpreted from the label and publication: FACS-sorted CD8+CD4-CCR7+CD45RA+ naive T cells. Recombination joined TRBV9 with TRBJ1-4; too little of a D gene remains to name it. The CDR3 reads CASSVGGSATNEKLFF. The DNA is TGTGCCAGCAGCGTAGGTGGGTCGGCAACTAATGAAAAACTGTTTTTT. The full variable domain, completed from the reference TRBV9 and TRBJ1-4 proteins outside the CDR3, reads DSGVTQTPKHLITATGQRVTLRCSPRSGDLSVYWYQQSLDQGLQFLIQYYNGEERAKGNILERFSAQQFPDLHSELNLSSLELGDSALYFCASSVGGSATNEKLFFGSGTQLSVL.